This entry features one TCR beta chain sequence. This CDR3 region has 17 residues. Germline V gene data show CDR1 as DFQATT and CDR2 as SNEGSKA (reference sequence). V lost 3 bases to trimming and J lost 1 base, with 21 bases between them. The data stem from a study of blood T cells in healthy people across ages. Together with a sample-barcoded 5' primer, a J-beta primer mix was included in a second PCR lasting about 7 to 12 cycles. TCRdb analysed the 5' RACE reads with MiXCR anew, one entry per CDR3 protein. The table shows more than 1 million distinct CDR3 sequences, with around 43% occurring only once.

The sequenced sample was blood. The chain uses TRBV20-1 and TRBJ2-5; D is perhaps TRBD2 (6 bases). The source is a woman aged 55-75 years in good health. The CDR3 bases are TGCAGTGCTAGGTTCCCGACGGTCCGGGGGTCCCAAGAGACCCAGTACTTC. This translates into CSARFPTVRGSQETQYF.